Listed here are 6 T cell receptor beta chains from one sample, sequenced in a study of Ad26.COV2.S vaccination and SARS-CoV-2 variants. Data came from immunoSEQ multiplex PCR; TCRdb stores just in-frame clones and leaves some out. Found here are roughly 500,000 clones, about 88% of them singletons; the top ten hold over 2.5%. Treatment reported: some 20 received Ad26.COV2.S at low or high dose, single or two shots; a few received placebo; per-sample allocation not given. The study sampled participants on day 63 after the first vaccine or placebo injection. Specimen: peripheral blood, collected in a trial of Ad26.COV2.S vaccine versus placebo. These receptors came from a person between 18 and 65 years old who received the Ad26.COV2.S COVID-19 vaccine or a placebo.

The rearrangement uses TRBV5-6 and TRBJ2-7; the D is unclear. Between the trimmed V and J ends, which lost 4 bases and 4 bases, there was a span of 9 bases. Germline-derived CDR1 and CDR2 are SGHDT and YYEEEE. The CDR3 consists of 12 residues. The CDR3 protein is CASSPQGYEQYF. The CDR3 bases are TGTGCCAGCAGCCCTCAAGGATACGAGCAGTACTTC.

The chain joins TRBV4-3 to TRBJ1-1; possible D gene TRBD1, 5 bases. Germline CDR1 LGHNA, CDR2 YSLEER. V lost 2 bases to trimming and J lost 6 bases, with 13 bases between them. This CDR3 contains 14 residues. The CDR3 coding sequence is TGCGCCAGCAGCCAATTCGTGGGGGGGGCTGAAGCTTTCTTT. Protein product: CASSQFVGGAEAFF.

The chain is built from TRBV6-4 and TRBJ2-3; no clear D. Germline-derived CDR1 and CDR2 are MRHNA and SNTAGT. The CDR3 spans 12 residues. V lost 2 bases to trimming and J lost 4 bases, with 4 bases between them. The CDR3 reads CASSDTSDTQYF. The CDR3 region has the DNA TGTGCCAGCAGTGACACGTCAGATACGCAGTATTTT.

The genes are TRBV5-1 and TRBJ1-3; tentatively, D is TRBD1 (6 bases). Germline CDR1 reads SGHRS; CDR2 reads YFSETQ. The germline V and J ends were trimmed by 5 bases and 4 bases, with 22 bases remaining between them. The CDR3 runs 17 residues. CDR3 protein: CASSAGVSMSVGNTIYF. The CDR3 DNA sequence: TGCGCCAGCAGTGCAGGGGTCTCTATGAGCGTCGGAAACACCATATATTTT.

The chain links TRBV7-8 to TRBJ2-5; D remains unclear. Trimming shortened V by 7 bases and J by 1 base, and 16 bases separated the two germline ends. The CDR3 extends over 15 amino acids. From germline, CDR1 is SGHVS and CDR2 FQNEAQ. CDR3 nucleotides: TGTGCCAGCATTGACCGGGCAGGCTCCCAAGAGACCCAGTACTTC. It yields the protein CASIDRAGSQETQYF.

The CDR3 sequence: CASSVGGRVDYEQYF. The CDR3 nucleotides read TGTGCCAGCAGCGTAGGGGGCAGGGTGGACTACGAGCAGTACTTC. The V gene is TRBV9, the J gene TRBJ2-7, with D perhaps matching TRBD1 (5 bases). CDR1 and CDR2 (germline): SGDLS, YYNGEE. CDR3 size: 15 residues. V dropped 0 bases and J dropped 3 bases, with 13 bases sitting between them.